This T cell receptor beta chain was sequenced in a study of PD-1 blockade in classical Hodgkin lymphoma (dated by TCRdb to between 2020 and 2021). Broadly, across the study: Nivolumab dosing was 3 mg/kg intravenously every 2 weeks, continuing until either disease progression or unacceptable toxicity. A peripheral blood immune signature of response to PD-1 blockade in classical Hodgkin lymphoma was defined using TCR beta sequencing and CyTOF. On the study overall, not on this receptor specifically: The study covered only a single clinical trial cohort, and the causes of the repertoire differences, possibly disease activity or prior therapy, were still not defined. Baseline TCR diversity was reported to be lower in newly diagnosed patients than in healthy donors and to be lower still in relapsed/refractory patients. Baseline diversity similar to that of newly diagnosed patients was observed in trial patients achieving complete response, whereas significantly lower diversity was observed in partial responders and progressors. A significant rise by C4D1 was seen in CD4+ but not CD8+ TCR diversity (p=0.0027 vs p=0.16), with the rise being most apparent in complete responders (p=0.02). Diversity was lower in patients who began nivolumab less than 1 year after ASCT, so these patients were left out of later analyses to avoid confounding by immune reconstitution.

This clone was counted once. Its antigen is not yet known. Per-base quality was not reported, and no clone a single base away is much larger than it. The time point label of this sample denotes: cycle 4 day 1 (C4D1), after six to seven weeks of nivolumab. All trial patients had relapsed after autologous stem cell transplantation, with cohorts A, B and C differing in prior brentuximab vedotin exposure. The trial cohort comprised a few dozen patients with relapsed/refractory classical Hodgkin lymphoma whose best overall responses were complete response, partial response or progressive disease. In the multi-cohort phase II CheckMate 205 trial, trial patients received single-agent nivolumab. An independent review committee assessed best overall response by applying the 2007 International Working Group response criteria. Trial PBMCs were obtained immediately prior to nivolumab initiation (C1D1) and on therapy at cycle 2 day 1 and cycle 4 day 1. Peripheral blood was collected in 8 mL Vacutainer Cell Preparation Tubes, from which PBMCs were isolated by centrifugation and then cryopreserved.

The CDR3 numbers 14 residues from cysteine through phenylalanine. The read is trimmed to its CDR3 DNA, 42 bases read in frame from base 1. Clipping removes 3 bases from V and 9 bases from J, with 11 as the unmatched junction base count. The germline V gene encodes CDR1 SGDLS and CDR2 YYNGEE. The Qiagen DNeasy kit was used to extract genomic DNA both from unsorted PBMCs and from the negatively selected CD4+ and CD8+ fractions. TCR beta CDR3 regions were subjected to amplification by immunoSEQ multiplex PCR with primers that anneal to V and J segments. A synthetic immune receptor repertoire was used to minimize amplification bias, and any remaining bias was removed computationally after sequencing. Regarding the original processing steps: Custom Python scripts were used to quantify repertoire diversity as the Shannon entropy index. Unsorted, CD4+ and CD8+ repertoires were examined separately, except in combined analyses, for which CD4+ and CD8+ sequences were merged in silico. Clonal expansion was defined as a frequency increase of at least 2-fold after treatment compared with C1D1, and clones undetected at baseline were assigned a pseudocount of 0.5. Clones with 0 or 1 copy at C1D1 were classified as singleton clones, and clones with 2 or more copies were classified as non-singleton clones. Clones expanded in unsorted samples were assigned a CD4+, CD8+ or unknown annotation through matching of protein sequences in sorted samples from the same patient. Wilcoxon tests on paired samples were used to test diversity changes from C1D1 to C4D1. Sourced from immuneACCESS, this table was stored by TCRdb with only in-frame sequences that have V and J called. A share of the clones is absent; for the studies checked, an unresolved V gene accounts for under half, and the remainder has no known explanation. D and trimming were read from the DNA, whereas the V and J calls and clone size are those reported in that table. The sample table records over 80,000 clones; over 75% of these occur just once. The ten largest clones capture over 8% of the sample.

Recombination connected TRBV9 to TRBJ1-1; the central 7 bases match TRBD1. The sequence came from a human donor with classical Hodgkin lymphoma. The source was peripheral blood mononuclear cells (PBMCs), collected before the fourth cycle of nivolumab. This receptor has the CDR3 CASSAIKTTGQAFF. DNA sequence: TGTGCCAGCAGCGCCATCAAGACGACAGGGCAAGCTTTCTTT.